A single sample gave rise to the 14 T cell receptor beta chains below, sequenced in a study of cytomegalovirus exposure and HLA in healthy donors. Profiling relied on immunoSEQ multiplex PCR, and the TCRdb table lists in-frame clones only, not all of them. The sample includes roughly 300,000 clones, 86% of them seen just once. The sample consisted of PBMCs. Every receptor here comes from a woman aged 18-29 years in good health and CMV-seronegative.

The rearrangement uses TRBV5-1 and TRBJ2-2, with a possible D match to TRBD2 (7 bases). Looked up from germline, CDR1 is SGHRS and CDR2 is YFSETQ. V gave up 4 bases and J gave up 6 bases, with 22 bases separating them. The CDR3 spans 17 residues. The CDR3 DNA reads as TGCGCCAGCAGCGTGGAGAGGGGAGGGGGTTACGCCGGGGAGCTGTTTTTT. Amino acids: CASSVERGGGYAGELFF.

V is TRBV9 and J is TRBJ2-1, with TRBD2 identical over 8 bases. This CDR3 is built from 16 residues. The germline V gene encodes CDR1 SGDLS and CDR2 YYNGEE. Unmatched junction bases numbered 8, after V lost 4 bases and J lost 2 bases. The CDR3 reads CASSPTSAGAYNEQFF. The CDR3 coding sequence is TGTGCCAGCAGCCCGACTAGCGCGGGGGCCTACAATGAGCAGTTCTTC.

This chain uses TRBV10-3 with TRBJ1-5; D unclear. The CDR3 covers 14 residues. Germline values: CDR1 ENHRY, CDR2 SYGVKD. The V end lost 4 bases, the J end lost 0 bases, and 7 bases lay between the germline ends. The CDR3: CAISAAGSNQPQHF. CDR3 in DNA: TGTGCCATCAGTGCTGCAGGTAGCAATCAGCCCCAGCATTTT.

The chain couples TRBV4-1 to TRBJ1-2; 8 positions agree with TRBD1. The CDR3 length is 15 residues. In germline, CDR1 is MGHRA, CDR2 YSYEKL. With 4 bases clipped from V and 4 bases from J, the junction kept 8 bases outside the gene matches. The CDR3 sequence: CASSPGQGGGYGYTF. The CDR3 DNA sequence: TGCGCCAGCAGCCCCGGACAGGGAGGGGGCTATGGCTACACCTTC.

J is TRBJ2-1 and V is TRBV7-7; possible D gene TRBD2, 5 bases. V was cut by 5 bases and J by 6 bases, with 17 bases left in between. Germline CDR1 and CDR2: SSHAT and FNYEAQ (reference sequence). CDR3 length: 15 amino acids. CDR3 amino acids: CASSATGSRANEQFF. The CDR3, as DNA: TGTGCCAGCAGCGCTACGGGGAGTAGAGCCAATGAGCAGTTCTTC. Together with reference TRBV7-7 and TRBJ2-1, the CDR3 gives the full variable domain: GAGVSQSPRYKVTKRGQDVTLRCDPISSHATLYWYQQALGQGPEFLTYFNYEAQPDKSGLPSDRFSAERPEGSISTLTIQRTEQRDSAMYRCASSATGSRANEQFFGPGTRLTVL.

The V and J genes are TRBV27 and TRBJ1-2, with 7 bases that match TRBD1. Germline lookup yields CDR1 MNHEY and CDR2 SMNVEV (reference sequence). The V and J ends lost 5 bases and 4 bases, in that order; junction bases with no gene match: 13. CDR3 length equals 16 residues. The CDR3 reads CASSPQTGSRGYGYTF. The CDR3 coding sequence is TGTGCCAGCAGTCCCCAGACAGGGTCTCGGGGCTATGGCTACACCTTC.

This clone was seen just once. V is TRBV5-1 and J is TRBJ2-1; D not certain. CDR1 and CDR2 (germline): SGHRS, YFSETQ. V gave up 0 bases and J gave up 1 base, with 14 bases separating them. CDR3 length equals 17 residues. DNA for the CDR3: TGCGCCAGCAGCTTGGACGGGTTCCTGGGTTCCTACAATGAGCAGTTCTTC. This codes for CASSLDGFLGSYNEQFF. Supplemented by reference TRBV5-1 and TRBJ2-1, the full variable domain reads KAGVTQTPRYLIKTRGQQVTLSCSPISGHRSVSWYQQTPGQGLQFLFEYFSETQRNKGNFPGRFSGRQFSNSRSEMNVSTLELGDSALYLCASSLDGFLGSYNEQFFGPGTRLTVL.

There are a few counts of this clone. The chain combines TRBV27 with TRBJ1-2; D is unclear. Deletions cut 3 bases from V and 8 bases from J, with 13 bases between. Germline V gene lookup returns CDR1 MNHEY and CDR2 SMNVEV (reference sequence). CDR3 length: 13 amino acids. The CDR3, as DNA: TGTGCCAGCAGTTTCGAGTCAGGCCGCGGCTACACCTTC. It codes for CASSFESGRGYTF.

The chain carries TRBV4-2 and TRBJ1-2; D perhaps matches TRBD1 (5 bases). Germline V gene lookup returns CDR1 LGHNA and CDR2 YNFKEQ. CDR3 length: 14 amino acids. Trimming took off 2 bases at V and 8 bases at J, with 15 bases between the two ends. The chain's CDR3 is CASSQPGGISGYTF. CDR3 coding DNA: TGTGCCAGCAGCCAACCTGGGGGGATAAGCGGCTACACCTTC.

Written as DNA, the CDR3 is TGTGCCAGCACCTCCGGGACAGGGTTCTATGGCTACACCTTC. Encoded protein: CASTSGTGFYGYTF. The genes are TRBV5-6 and TRBJ1-2, with TRBD1 matching over 9 bases. This CDR3 is built from 14 residues. Germline CDR1 SGHDT, CDR2 YYEEEE. J gave up 4 bases and V 6 bases, and 7 bases lay outside the gene matches.

V gene TRBV19 combines with J gene TRBJ2-6; the D is unclear. The ends were cut back, 7 bases at V and 0 bases at J, with 13 bases in the middle. The germline gives CDR1 LNHDA, CDR2 SQIVND (reference sequence). The CDR3 runs 16 residues. The CDR3 DNA is TGTGCCAGTACGGTTTACGGAGACTCTGGGGCCAACGTCCTGACTTTC. Protein: CASTVYGDSGANVLTF.

The rearrangement uses TRBV27 and TRBJ2-7; the D gene is possibly TRBD2 (6 bases). The CDR3 is 13 residues long. Trimming cost V 8 bases and J 5 bases, with 16 bases left between them. Germline CDR1 reads MNHEY; CDR2 reads SMNVEV (reference sequence). CDR3 amino acids: CASRPGLAHEQYF. The CDR3 coding sequence is TGTGCCAGCCGTCCGGGACTTGCACACGAGCAGTACTTC.

This rearrangement joins TRBV2 to TRBJ1-1, with unresolved D. Between the trimmed V and J ends, which lost 7 bases and 1 base, there was a span of 10 bases. The CDR3 has 13 amino acids. The germline CDR1 and CDR2 sequences are SNHLY and FYNNEI. CDR3 nucleotides: TGTGCCAGCACCGAACAGCAGAACACTGAAGCTTTCTTT. Amino acids: CASTEQQNTEAFF.

The chain combines TRBV5-5 with TRBJ1-1; possible D gene TRBD1, 6 bases. In germline, CDR1 is SGHKS, CDR2 YYEKEE (reference sequence). This CDR3 is 12 amino acids long. The V end lost 4 bases, the J end lost 5 bases, and 9 bases lay between the germline ends. The CDR3: CASSLQGTEAFF. As DNA, the CDR3 is TGTGCCAGCAGCCTACAGGGAACTGAAGCTTTCTTT.